The next 14 T cell receptor beta chains were all read from a single sample in a study of technical replicates of blood from a handful of donors. The data were produced by immunoSEQ multiplex PCR, yet TCRdb's version contains in-frame clones alone and is incomplete. The sample contains tens of thousands of clones, 90% to 97% of which appear only once. Sequencing was done on a sample of T cells isolated from PBMCs. The receptors were sampled from a human donor in good health.

This clone appeared once. V and J are TRBV5-6 and TRBJ2-7; 10 positions match TRBD2. This CDR3 has 14 residues. V gave up 6 bases and J gave up 5 bases; unmatched junction bases: 8. Germline CDR1 reads SGHDT; CDR2 reads YYEEEE. The CDR3 coding sequence is TGTGCCAGCACCCTTAGCGGGAGGTACCACGAGCAGTACTTC. The encoded protein is CASTLSGRYHEQYF. The full variable domain, rest sourced from reference TRBV5-6 and TRBJ2-7, is DAGVTQSPTHLIKTRGQQVTLRCSPKSGHDTVSWYQQALGQGPQFIFQYYEEEERQRGNFPDRFSGHQFPNYSSELNVNALLLGDSALYLCASTLSGRYHEQYFGPGTRLTVT.

The chain is built from TRBV30 and TRBJ2-5; D may be TRBD1 (6 bases). The J call may be faulty, since TRBJ2-7 better matches the DNA end. Germline CDR1 is GTSNPN and CDR2 is SVGIG (reference sequence). The CDR3 length is 12 residues. The CDR3 DNA reads TGTGCCTGGATCCAGGACAGCTACGAGCAGTACTTC. Its protein product is CAWIQDSYEQYF.

The chain employs TRBV11-2 and TRBJ1-4; no reliable D call. Germline V lookup: CDR1 SGHAT, CDR2 FQNNGV. Trimming took off 4 bases at V and 8 bases at J, with 11 bases between the two ends. This CDR3 has 13 amino acids. This chain's CDR3 is CASSSQPREKLFF. CDR3 in DNA: TGTGCCAGCAGCTCACAACCCAGAGAAAAACTGTTTTTT.

This clone was seen just once. The rearrangement joins TRBV7-9 to TRBJ1-1; the match to TRBD1 covers 7 bases. The CDR3 extends over 14 amino acids. Germline CDR1 and CDR2: SEHNR and FQNEAQ (reference sequence). Trimming at V came to 3 bases and at J to 2 bases, leaving 3 bases not matched to a gene. The CDR3 coding sequence is TGTGCCAGCAGCTTTGGGACAGCAAACACTGAAGCTTTCTTT. As protein: CASSFGTANTEAFF.

The J gene is TRBJ2-1, the V gene TRBV10-3; a possible D gene is TRBD2 (5 bases). V lost 7 bases, J lost 9 bases, and 22 bases lay in between. Germline V gene lookup returns CDR1 ENHRY and CDR2 SYGVKD. This CDR3 comprises 15 residues. The CDR3 DNA sequence: TGTGCCATCAAGGTAGGCGGGCCTAATACGGGTGAGCAGTTCTTC. This codes for CAIKVGGPNTGEQFF.

This clone was found a few times. This chain joins TRBV5-1 and TRBJ2-6, with 10 bases identical to TRBD1. The CDR3 is made up of 21 amino acids. V lost 2 bases and J lost 0; bases outside the gene matches: 14. CDR1 is SGHRS, CDR2 YFSETQ, per germline. The DNA for the CDR3 is TGCGCCAGCAGCTTCGCCAGGACAGGGGGTAGATCGGGCTCTGGGGCCAACGTCCTGACTTTC. Protein: CASSFARTGGRSGSGANVLTF.

V usage is TRBV5-6 and J usage is TRBJ2-5; D perhaps matches TRBD2 (5 bases). The CDR3 length is 15 residues. Germline lookup yields CDR1 SGHDT and CDR2 YYEEEE. The V and J ends lost 0 bases and 5 bases respectively, with 14 bases between them. In nucleotides, the CDR3 is TGTGCCAGCAGCTTGGGCCACCGGGATTGGGAGACCCAGTACTTC. It codes for CASSLGHRDWETQYF.

The chain joins TRBV27 to TRBJ2-2; 10 bases agree with TRBD1. The CDR3 loop spans 16 amino acids. The junction had 5 bases not matched to a gene; V was cut back by 3 bases and J by 4 bases. The germline gives CDR1 MNHEY, CDR2 SMNVEV (reference sequence). The CDR3 is CASSFIDRGLTGELFF. Here the CDR3 DNA reads TGTGCCAGCAGTTTTATAGACAGGGGGCTCACCGGGGAGCTGTTTTTT.

This chain links TRBV4-3 with TRBJ2-1, with D possibly matching TRBD2 (6 bases). CDR3 size: 13 residues. In germline, CDR1 is LGHNA, CDR2 YSLEER. V gave up 0 bases and J gave up 13 bases, with 13 bases separating them. Here the CDR3 DNA reads TGCGCCAGCAGCCAAGAGAAGGGACTGAGACAGTTCTTC. The encoded protein is CASSQEKGLRQFF.

The chain employs TRBV10-3 and TRBJ1-2; perhaps TRBD1 as D (5 bases). Trimming shortened V by 9 bases and J by 6 bases, and 26 bases separated the two germline ends. The CDR3 runs 16 residues. The germline CDR1 and CDR2 sequences are ENHRY and SYGVKD. The chain's CDR3 is CAIGALETGKQNGYTF. The CDR3 region has the DNA TGTGCCATAGGAGCCCTAGAAACAGGAAAGCAAAATGGCTACACCTTC.

Comments on this clone: This CDR3 is also generated by other DNA sequences in the sample. V and J are TRBV27 and TRBJ1-1; D gene uncertain. V lost 2 bases to trimming and J lost 0 bases, with 4 bases between them. The CDR3 length is 13 residues. Germline CDR1 reads MNHEY; CDR2 reads SMNVEV (reference sequence). This CDR3 is CASSLALNTEAFF. DNA for the CDR3: TGTGCCAGCAGTTTAGCGCTGAACACTGAAGCTTTCTTT.

The chain has TRBV28 and TRBJ2-7, with D hard to call. Trimming cost V 5 bases and J 0 bases, with 11 bases left between them. The germline V gene encodes CDR1 MDHEN and CDR2 SYDVKM. CDR3 size: 14 residues. CDR3 sequence reads: CASSPALSSYEQYF. The CDR3 DNA is TGTGCCAGCAGTCCCGCGCTGAGCTCCTACGAGCAGTACTTC.

The J gene is TRBJ1-4, the V gene TRBV15; 10 nucleotides align to TRBD1. The V and J ends lost 5 bases and 8 bases, in that order; junction bases with no gene match: 11. Germline-derived CDR1 and CDR2 are LNHNV and YYDKDF (reference sequence). This CDR3 has 16 amino acids. CDR3 in amino acids: CATSFPGQGVGEKLFF. In nucleotides, the CDR3 is TGTGCCACCAGCTTCCCCGGACAGGGGGTAGGGGAAAAACTGTTTTTT.

The chain uses TRBV11-2 and TRBJ2-3; a possible D gene is TRBD2 (6 bases). This CDR3 region has 15 residues. CDR1 SGHAT and CDR2 FQNNGV come from the germline V gene. V shed 2 bases and J shed 2 bases, with 11 bases lying between them. The CDR3 nucleotides read TGTGCCAGCAGCTTAAGGGGACTTTACACAGATACGCAGTATTTT. Its protein is CASSLRGLYTDTQYF.